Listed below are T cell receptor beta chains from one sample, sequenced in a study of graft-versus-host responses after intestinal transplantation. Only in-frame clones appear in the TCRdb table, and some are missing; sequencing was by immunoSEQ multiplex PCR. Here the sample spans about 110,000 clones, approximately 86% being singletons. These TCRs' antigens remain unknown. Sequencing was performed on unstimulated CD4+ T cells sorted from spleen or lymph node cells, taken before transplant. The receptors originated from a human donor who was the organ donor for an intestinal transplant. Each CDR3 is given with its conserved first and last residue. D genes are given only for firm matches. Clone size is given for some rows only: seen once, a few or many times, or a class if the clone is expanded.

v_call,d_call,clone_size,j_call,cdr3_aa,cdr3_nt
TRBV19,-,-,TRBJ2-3,CASSMGRRDTQYF,TGTGCCAGTAGTATGGGCAGACGAGATACGCAGTATTTT
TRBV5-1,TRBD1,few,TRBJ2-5,CASSPGTGGKGETQYF,TGCGCCAGCAGCCCGGGGACAGGGGGTAAGGGGGAGACCCAGTACTTC
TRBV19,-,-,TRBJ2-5,CASSISGVGETQYF,TGTGCCAGTAGTATTTCGGGAGTTGGGGAGACCCAGTACTTC
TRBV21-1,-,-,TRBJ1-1,CASSKKGTAPNTEAFF,TGTGCCAGCAGCAAAAAGGGGACAGCCCCGAACACTGAAGCTTTCTTT
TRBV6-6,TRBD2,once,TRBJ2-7,CASSYAWGGFEQYF,TGTGCCAGCAGTTACGCGTGGGGGGGGTTCGAGCAGTACTTC
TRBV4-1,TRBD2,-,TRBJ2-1,CASSHRTSGGERPLEQFF,TGCGCCAGCAGCCATAGGACTAGCGGGGGGGAACGTCCGCTTGAGCAGTTCTTC
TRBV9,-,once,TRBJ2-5,CASSVDSNQETQYF,TGTGCCAGCAGCGTCGACTCTAACCAAGAGACCCAGTACTTC
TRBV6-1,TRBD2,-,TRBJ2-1,CASSEIGLAGFNEQFF,TGTGCCAGCAGTGAAATCGGACTAGCGGGGTTCAATGAGCAGTTCTTC
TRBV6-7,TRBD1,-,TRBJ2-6,CASSYSSTGEALGANVLTF,TGTGCCAGCAGTTACTCGTCGACAGGGGAGGCTCTCGGGGCCAACGTCCTGACTTTC
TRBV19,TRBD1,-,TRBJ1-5,CASSRWTGSNQPQHF,TGTGCCAGTAGTCGGTGGACAGGTAGTAATCAGCCCCAGCATTTT
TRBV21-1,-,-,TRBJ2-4,CASSKGLAGEGGTLSKNIQYF,TGTGCCAGCAGCAAAGGGCTAGCGGGAGAGGGGGGGACTCTCTCCAAAAACATTCAGTACTTC
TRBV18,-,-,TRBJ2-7,CASSPSSYEQYF,TGTGCCAGCTCACCGAGCTCCTACGAGCAGTACTTC
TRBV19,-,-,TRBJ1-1,CASSRYYSETRMNTEAFF,TGTGCCAGTAGTAGATACTACAGTGAAACTCGGATGAACACTGAAGCTTTCTTT
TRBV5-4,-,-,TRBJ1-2,CASSFSGRLTYGYTF,TGTGCCAGCAGCTTTTCGGGCAGGCTCACCTATGGCTACACCTTC
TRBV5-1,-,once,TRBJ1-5,CASSLAGINQPQHF,TGCGCCAGCAGCTTAGCAGGGATCAATCAGCCCCAGCATTTT
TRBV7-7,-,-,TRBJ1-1,CASSLSENTEAFF,TGTGCCAGCAGCTTGTCGGAGAACACTGAAGCTTTCTTT
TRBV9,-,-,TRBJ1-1,CASSVGIAYPSNTEAFF,TGTGCCAGCAGCGTAGGGATCGCATACCCTTCGAACACTGAAGCTTTCTTT
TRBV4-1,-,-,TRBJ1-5,CASSQTGGYPNQPQHF,TGCGCCAGCAGCCAAACGGGCGGGTACCCCAATCAGCCCCAGCATTTT
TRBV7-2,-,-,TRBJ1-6,CASSLVSYTSSPLHF,TGTGCCAGCAGCTTAGTGTCCTATACGAGCTCACCCCTCCACTTT
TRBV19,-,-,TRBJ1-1,CASSIGQGLAEAFF,TGTGCCAGTAGTATTGGGCAGGGTCTCGCTGAAGCTTTCTTT
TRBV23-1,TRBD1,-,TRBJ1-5,CASSQSGSGQGRNQPQHF,TGCGCCAGCAGTCAATCGGGTTCGGGACAGGGACGCAATCAGCCCCAGCATTTT
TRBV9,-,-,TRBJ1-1,CASSVGGSTEAFF,TGTGCCAGCAGCGTAGGGGGGAGCACTGAAGCTTTCTTT
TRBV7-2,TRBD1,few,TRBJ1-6,CASSAGQGGSPLHF,TGTGCCAGCAGCGCGGGACAGGGCGGTTCACCCCTCCACTTT
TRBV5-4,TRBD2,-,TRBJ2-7,CASSLTSGSSDEQYF,TGTGCCAGCAGCTTGACTAGCGGGAGTTCCGACGAGCAGTACTTC
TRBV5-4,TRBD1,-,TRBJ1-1,CASSRGQGGEAFF,TGTGCCAGCAGCAGGGGACAGGGGGGTGAAGCTTTCTTT
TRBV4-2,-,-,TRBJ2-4,CASSQVAKNIQYF,TGTGCCAGCAGCCAAGTTGCCAAAAACATTCAGTACTTC
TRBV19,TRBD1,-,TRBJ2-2,CASRDRGFTGELFF,TGTGCCAGTAGAGACAGGGGTTTCACCGGGGAGCTGTTTTTT
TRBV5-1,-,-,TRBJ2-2,CASSRDNTGELFF,TGCGCCAGCAGCAGGGATAACACCGGGGAGCTGTTTTTT
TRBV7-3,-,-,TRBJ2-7,CASSVLGGEQYF,TGTGCCAGCAGCGTACTAGGAGGGGAGCAGTACTTC
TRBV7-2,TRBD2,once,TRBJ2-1,CASSRTSGGYNEQFF,TGTGCCAGCAGCCGGACTAGCGGGGGTTACAATGAGCAGTTCTTC
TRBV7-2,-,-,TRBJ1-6,CASSPPGTYNSPLHF,TGTGCCAGCAGCCCCCCAGGGACCTATAATTCACCCCTCCACTTT
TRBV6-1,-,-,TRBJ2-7,CASSDFLEGDRSYEQYF,TGTGCCAGCAGTGATTTTTTGGAGGGGGACCGCTCCTACGAGCAGTACTTC
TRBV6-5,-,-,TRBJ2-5,CASSYSHQETQYF,TGTGCCAGCAGTTACTCACACCAAGAGACCCAGTACTTC
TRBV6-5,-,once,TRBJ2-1,CASSLNLPGNEQFF,TGTGCCAGCAGTCTCAACTTGCCAGGGAATGAGCAGTTCTTC
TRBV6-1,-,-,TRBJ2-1,CASSEFKSSYNEQFF,TGTGCCAGCAGTGAATTCAAGAGCTCCTACAATGAGCAGTTCTTC
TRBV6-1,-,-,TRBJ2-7,CASFADYEQYF,TGTGCCAGCTTCGCCGACTACGAGCAGTACTTC
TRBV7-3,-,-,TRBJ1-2,CASSLGPAYGYTF,TGTGCCAGCAGCTTAGGACCCGCCTATGGCTACACCTTC
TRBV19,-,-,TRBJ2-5,CASSISRGTQYF,TGTGCCAGTAGTATATCGCGGGGAACCCAGTACTTC
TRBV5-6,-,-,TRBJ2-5,CASRQIRVSQETQYF,TGTGCCAGCAGACAAATCAGGGTCTCACAAGAGACCCAGTACTTC
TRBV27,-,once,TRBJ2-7,CASSLGARVRSYEQYF,TGTGCCAGCAGTTTAGGCGCCAGGGTCCGCTCCTACGAGCAGTACTTC
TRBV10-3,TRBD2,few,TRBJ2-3,CAISETSGRTDTQYF,TGTGCCATCAGTGAGACTAGCGGGAGGACAGATACGCAGTATTTT
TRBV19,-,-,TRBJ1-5,CASSTQSNQPQHF,TGTGCCAGTAGCACTCAAAGCAATCAGCCCCAGCATTTT
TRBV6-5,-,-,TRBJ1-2,CATGGRGNGYTF,TGTGCCACCGGAGGAAGGGGGAATGGCTACACCTTC
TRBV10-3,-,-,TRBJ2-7,CAISESKPAYEQYF,TGTGCCATCAGTGAGTCGAAGCCGGCGTACGAGCAGTACTTC
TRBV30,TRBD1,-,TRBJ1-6,CAWETGGYNSPLHF,TGTGCCTGGGAGACAGGGGGCTATAATTCACCCCTCCACTTT
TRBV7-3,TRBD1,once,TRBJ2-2,CASSQTGSVGELFF,TGTGCCAGCAGCCAGACAGGGTCGGTCGGGGAGCTGTTTTTT
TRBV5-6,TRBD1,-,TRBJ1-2,CASSLAGGGYTF,TGTGCCAGCAGCTTGGCAGGGGGTGGCTACACCTTC
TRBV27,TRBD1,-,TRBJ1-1,CASSIYRGRMDTEAFF,TGTGCCAGCAGTATTTACAGGGGGCGCATGGACACTGAAGCTTTCTTT